This TCR beta chain was identified during a study of blood T cells in healthy people across ages. Next came a second PCR, run for about 7 to 12 cycles, which used a sample-barcoded 5' primer along with a J-beta primer mix. TCRdb passed the 5' RACE reads through MiXCR, listing each CDR3 protein once. The sample shows about 930,000 distinct CDR3 sequences, about 29% of them seen only once. The data were also submitted as part of a second study, on T cells of mothers and their children.

Sequenced: blood. This TCR was sampled from a woman aged 35 to 49 in good health.

DNA of the CDR3: TGTGCCAGCAAACCCAGACAGGACATGAACACTGAAGCTTTCTTT. Translation: CASKPRQDMNTEAFF. The chain uses TRBV6-5 and TRBJ1-1; possible D gene TRBD1, 6 bases. Trimming cost V 7 bases and J 0 bases, with 15 bases left between them. The CDR3 length is 15 residues. Germline values: CDR1 MNHEY, CDR2 SVGAGI.